This T cell receptor beta chain was captured in a study of blood T cells in healthy people across ages (dated by TCRdb to between 2015 and 2016). About the full investigation: Template switching captured roughly one uniquely barcoded TCR beta cDNA molecule per two T cells in model experiments. To avoid experimental bias, donors of different ages were randomly spread across the sequencing lanes. Two additional independent replicas of 1 million unique cDNA reads from the same blood draw were analyzed for two donors (one aged 18 to 29 and one aged 80 or older). To track age-related changes in TCR beta repertoire diversity, the study relied on deep sequencing normalized with unique cDNA molecular identifiers. The donors were split into four age groups: young (average around 15 years), middle-aged (39), aged (about 56) and long-lived (about 74). Here is what the overall study found, with its caveats: Because donor CMV infection status was unknown, age-related changes in expanded clonotypes were potentially confounded. There was a strong correlation between observed TCR beta diversity and the percentage of naive T cells measured by flow cytometry. Observed TCR beta diversity per million T cells fell roughly linearly with age, and a significant reduction was already apparent by age roughly 40. Bulk unsorted PBMC profiling prevented conclusive comparison of naive and antigen-experienced compartments. Total diversity estimates from one million sequenced T cells were considered lower bounds and underestimates. The long-lived group showed more naive CD4+ T cells, fewer expanded clones and increased TCR diversity than the aged group, suggesting age selection.

The CDR3 holds 16 amino acids from the cysteine to the phenylalanine. Of the read, only the CDR3 DNA is kept; its 48 bases are in frame from base 1. Reading the germline V gene gives CDR1 SGHVS and CDR2 FQNEAQ. The trim is 3 bases for V and 0 bases for J, with a gap of 12 bases between the germline ends. Donors were approximately 42 systemically healthy Caucasian individuals from Russia aged roughly 6 to 100 years. Each donor gave 8 to 10 milliliters of peripheral blood, drawn into EDTA-treated Vacutainer tubes. PBMCs were isolated by Ficoll-Paque density-gradient centrifugation, with at least 7 million obtained per sample. Total RNA was extracted from PBMCs with Trizol reagent, with at least 5 micrograms obtained per sample. For every donor, an aliquot of PBMCs went through flow cytometry to measure the percentages of naive CD45RAhigh/CD27high T cells. Notes on this clonotype: It has no known antigen specificity. No much larger clone exists at a distance of one base, and base qualities are not known.

To prepare the library, 5' RACE was applied. Sequencing was performed on an Illumina HiSeq 2500. The second PCR ran for about 7 to 11 cycles and used a J-beta primer mix along with a sample-barcoded 5' primer. A unique molecular identifier was introduced onto each TCR beta cDNA molecule by a template-switch 5' adaptor carrying 12 random nucleotides. Each sample yielded at least 3 million CDR3-containing paired-end reads. First-strand cDNA was synthesized from all RNA with the Mint cDNA synthesis kit, primed by a TRBC-specific oligonucleotide. After uracil-DNA glycosylase treatment, a first 18-cycle PCR used universal primers M1SS and BC2_uni_R on all cDNA. Turning to the authors' computational methods: Each sample was normalized by randomly selecting 1 million high-quality reads, each carrying a distinct molecular identifier. Reads with shared molecular identifiers were discarded instead of being binned into consensus sequences. MiTCR, with a Q25 quality threshold and the strictest error-elimination algorithm, was used for CDR3 identification, clonotype clustering and error correction. A nonparametric unseen species model with Euler transformation was used to estimate lower-bound total TCR beta diversity. The public sequencing data were trimmed at Q25 with fastp and processed into clonotypes with MiXCR by TCRdb, which kept only in-frame beta chains. Rows with a matching CDR3 protein are joined into one entry that keeps the most common DNA and genes. These V and J calls rely on TCRdb rather than the paper's analysis. The sample has 1.5 million or so distinct CDR3 sequences on record, 42% of them singletons. The top ten clones comprise roughly 7.9% of the sample.

Source material: blood. The rearrangement joined TRBV7-8 to TRBJ1-3; the D gene lacks a confident call. The origin of this receptor is a woman aged 18 to 35 in good health. The CDR3 protein is CASSFETPLSGNTIYF. The DNA sequence is as follows: TGTGCCAGCAGCTTTGAGACACCGCTCTCTGGAAACACCATATATTTT.